This T cell receptor (beta chain) is drawn from a study of T cell repertoires in cytomegalovirus infection. Background on the study: Indications came from public TCR beta signatures; they pointed to CMV infection and to a matching HLA type.

Germline trimming cut 5 bases from V and 1 base from J; bases unmatched to any gene: 4. The CDR3 runs to 15 residues. Germline lookup yields CDR1 SGHTA and CDR2 FQGNSA. In TCRdb, the reads were re-called with MiXCR into one record per CDR3 protein. Of about 160,000 distinct CDR3 sequences in the sample, roughly 21% were seen once. Comment on this clonotype: Its antigen is currently unknown.

The V and J genes are TRBV7-2 and TRBJ2-4; 8 positions agree with TRBD2. The TCR sequence derives from a human donor in good health (CMV status not recorded). Some clones in this sample may be carry-over from other donors' samples. The specimen comprised CD8+ T cells from cultured PBMCs, sampled from culture after CMV antigen stimulation. In DNA form, the CDR3 reads TGTGCCAGCAGCCTCGGGAGGGTGGCCAAAAACATTCAGTACTTC. It specifies CASSLGRVAKNIQYF.